The clone carrying this T cell receptor beta chain was counted only a few times. J was trimmed by 5 bases and V by 5 bases; bases with no gene match: 9. In germline, CDR1 is MDHEN, CDR2 SYDVKM. The CDR3 has 15 amino acids. This sample is drawn from a study of early T cells in non-severe SARS-CoV-2 infection. Study information: Sequencing of unsorted whole blood was done on bulk RNA, leaving chains unpaired.

Individual cDNA molecules received unique molecular identifiers. TCRdb itself ran the 5' RACE reads through MiXCR, one entry per CDR3 protein. The sample has 65,000 to 70,000 distinct CDR3 sequences; 9.5% to 13% are singletons. The receptor was isolated from an adult who was a healthcare worker with PCR-confirmed SARS-CoV-2 infection or an uninfected control (not recorded which). Sample: whole blood. This chain links TRBV28 with TRBJ1-3; TRBD1 aligns across 7 bases. CDR3 sequence: CASSLTGDSRNTIYF. As DNA, the CDR3 is TGTGCCAGCAGTCTGACCGGGGACAGTAGAAACACCATATATTTT.